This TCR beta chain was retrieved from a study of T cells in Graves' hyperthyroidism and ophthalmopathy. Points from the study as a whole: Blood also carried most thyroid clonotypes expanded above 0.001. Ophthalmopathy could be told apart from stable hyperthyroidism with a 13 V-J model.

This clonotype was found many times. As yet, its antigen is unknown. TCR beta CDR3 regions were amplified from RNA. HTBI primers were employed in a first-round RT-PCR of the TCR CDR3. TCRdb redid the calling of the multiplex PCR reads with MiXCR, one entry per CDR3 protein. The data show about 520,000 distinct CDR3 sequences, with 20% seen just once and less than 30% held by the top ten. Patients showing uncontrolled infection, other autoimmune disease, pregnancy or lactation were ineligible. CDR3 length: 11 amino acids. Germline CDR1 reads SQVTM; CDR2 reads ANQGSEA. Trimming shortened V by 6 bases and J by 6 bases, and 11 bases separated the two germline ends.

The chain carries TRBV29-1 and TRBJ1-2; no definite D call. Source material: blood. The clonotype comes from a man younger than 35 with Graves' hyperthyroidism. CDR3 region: CSVVTGDGYTF. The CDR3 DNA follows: TGCAGCGTGGTCACGGGTGATGGCTACACCTTC.